Sequencing of this T cell receptor beta chain was carried out in a study of OX40 agonist ivuxolimab in advanced cancers. Using immunoSEQ multiplex PCR, the repertoire was profiled, and TCRdb retains in-frame clones only, with some absent. The sample shows over 45,000 clones, more than 75% of them seen only once. The source is an adult with an advanced solid tumor such as melanoma, head and neck, liver or kidney cancer. The source was CD4+ or CD8+ T cells sorted from blood, collected in a trial of the OX40 agonist ivuxolimab.

CDR3 coding DNA: TGTGCCAGCAGCTTGTCGTTTGCGGTGGGCACAGATACGCAGTATTTT. This encodes CASSLSFAVGTDTQYF. The gene calls are TRBV5-4 and TRBJ2-3; unclear D gene. V was cut by 1 base and J by 1 base, with 13 bases left in between. CDR1 is SGHNT, CDR2 YYREEE, per germline (reference sequence). The CDR3 length is 16 residues. The whole variable domain, remainder taken from reference TRBV5-4 and TRBJ2-3, is ETGVTQSPTHLIKTRGQQVTLRCSSQSGHNTVSWYQQALGQGPQFIFQYYREEENGRGNFPPRFSGLQFPNYSSELNVNALELDDSALYLCASSLSFAVGTDTQYFGPGTRLTVL.